Listed below are T cell receptor beta chains from one sample, sequenced in a study of blood T cell repertoires in COVID-19. Clones were sequenced by immunoSEQ multiplex PCR, and TCRdb holds only the in-frame ones, with some missing. This table has roughly 300,000 clones, about 86% appearing once. What was sequenced was PBMCs or T cells enriched from blood (not recorded which). The receptors shown here come from a woman between 40 and 55 years old with acute COVID-19. CDR3s include the opening cysteine and the closing phenylalanine or tryptophan. Fields, in order: D gene, J gene, V gene, clone size, CDR3 protein, CDR3 DNA. The D gene is left open where the match is weak. A row's size may be missing; if present it is once, few, many or a size class.

>NA|TRBJ1-4|TRBV18|NA
CASSPTATNEKLFF
TGTGCCAGCTCACCTACAGCAACTAATGAAAAACTGTTTTTT
>TRBD1|TRBJ1-5|TRBV2|NA
CASSESRGNNQPQHF
TGTGCCAGCAGTGAATCCAGGGGGAACAATCAGCCCCAGCATTTT
>TRBD1|TRBJ1-2|TRBV29-1|NA
CSAQPGGNYGYTF
TGCAGCGCACAGCCAGGGGGTAACTATGGCTACACCTTC
>TRBD1|TRBJ2-2|TRBV6-6|NA
CASSRQGESTGELFF
TGTGCCAGCAGTCGACAGGGGGAGAGCACCGGGGAGCTGTTTTTT
>TRBD2|TRBJ2-1|TRBV3-1/TRBV3-2|NA
CASSQEKGLAPEQFF
TGTGCCAGCAGCCAAGAAAAAGGACTAGCGCCTGAGCAGTTCTTC
>TRBD1|TRBJ1-1|TRBV7-2|NA
CASSLNRGQTEAFF
TGTGCCAGCAGCTTGAACAGGGGGCAAACTGAAGCTTTCTTT
>NA|TRBJ1-1|TRBV9|NA
CASSVVAQGSTEAFF
TGTGCCAGCAGCGTAGTGGCCCAGGGGAGCACTGAAGCTTTCTTT
>NA|TRBJ1-1|TRBV12-3/TRBV12-4|NA
CASALRGKGEAFF
TGTGCCAGCGCCCTGAGGGGGAAAGGTGAAGCTTTCTTT
>TRBD1|TRBJ2-4|TRBV6-5|many
CASMTGGKNIQYF
TGTGCCAGCATGACAGGGGGTAAAAACATTCAGTACTTC
>TRBD2|TRBJ2-3|TRBV5-1|NA
CASRLMGLAGSSTDTQYF
TGCGCCAGCAGGCTCATGGGACTAGCGGGCTCTAGCACAGATACGCAGTATTTT
>NA|TRBJ1-3|TRBV14|NA
CASSQDGVGNTIYF
TGTGCCAGCAGCCAAGATGGAGTTGGAAACACCATATATTTT
>NA|TRBJ2-7|TRBV7-2|NA
CASSLGRSAGYEQYF
TGTGCCAGCAGCTTAGGCCGGTCTGCGGGGTACGAGCAGTACTTC
>NA|TRBJ1-2|TRBV6-5|once
CASSNLRGFDYGYTF
TGTGCCAGCAGTAACCTCAGGGGATTCGACTATGGCTACACCTTC
>TRBD1|TRBJ2-7|TRBV28|once
CASSSPGQGYEQYF
TGTGCCAGCAGTTCACCGGGACAGGGTTACGAGCAGTACTTC
>NA|TRBJ2-3|TRBV7-2|NA
CASSLLATLAGDTQYF
TGTGCCAGCAGCTTATTGGCGACGCTAGCTGGAGATACGCAGTATTTT
>TRBD1|TRBJ2-2|TRBV9|NA
CASSVGQGYTGELFF
TGTGCCAGCAGCGTAGGACAGGGATACACCGGGGAGCTGTTTTTT
>NA|TRBJ2-7|TRBV2|NA
CASRTDTFEQYF
TGTGCCAGCAGAACCGACACGTTCGAGCAGTACTTC
>TRBD1|TRBJ2-1|TRBV7-2|NA
CASSAGQGGVYEQFF
TGTGCCAGCAGCGCGGGACAGGGTGGGGTCTATGAGCAGTTCTTC
>TRBD2|TRBJ2-2|TRBV18|NA
CASSPRTTSGRNTGELFF
TGTGCCAGCTCACCCCGGACGACTAGCGGGAGGAACACCGGGGAGCTGTTTTTT
>NA|TRBJ2-4|TRBV4-2|NA
CASSQVRGKNIQYF
TGTGCCAGCAGCCAAGTGCGGGGCAAAAACATTCAGTACTTC
>NA|TRBJ2-3|TRBV4-2|NA
CASSPRGTDTQYF
TGTGCCAGCAGCCCACGGGGAACAGATACGCAGTATTTT
>NA|TRBJ1-2|TRBV3-1/TRBV3-2|NA
CASSPAGAAYGYTF
TGTGCCAGTAGCCCCGCGGGGGCCGCCTATGGCTACACCTTC
>NA|TRBJ1-2|TRBV11-2|once
CASSLPGYGYTF
TGTGCCAGCAGCTTGCCGGGCTATGGCTACACCTTC
>TRBD1|TRBJ2-5|TRBV5-1|NA
CASSYSGTGGETQYF
TGCGCCAGCAGCTATTCCGGGACAGGGGGGGAGACCCAGTACTTC
>NA|TRBJ1-1|TRBV27|NA
CASRLGLNTEAFF
TGTGCCAGCAGACTGGGGCTGAACACTGAAGCTTTCTTT
>NA|TRBJ2-3|TRBV25-1|NA
CASSDYRAGTDTQYF
TGTGCCAGCAGTGATTACAGGGCGGGCACAGATACGCAGTATTTT
>NA|TRBJ1-3|TRBV4-3|NA
CASSQESMAPGNTIYF
TGCGCCAGCAGCCAAGAATCCATGGCACCCGGAAACACCATATATTTT
>NA|TRBJ1-2|TRBV19|NA
CASSGPGHRMGYNYGYTF
TGTGCCAGTAGCGGACCGGGACACCGCATGGGATATAACTATGGCTACACCTTC
>TRBD1|TRBJ2-1|TRBV7-3|few
CASSLSGQGIHEQFF
TGTGCCAGCAGCTTATCCGGACAGGGGATCCATGAGCAGTTCTTC
>TRBD2|TRBJ2-4|TRBV6-2/TRBV6-3|once
CASSSRGGPPKNIQYF
TGTGCCAGCAGTTCTCGGGGGGGCCCCCCAAAAAACATTCAGTACTTC
>TRBD1|TRBJ1-1|TRBV11-2|NA
CASSLKGQGVTEAFF
TGTGCCAGCAGCTTAAAGGGCCAGGGGGTGACGGAAGCTTTCTTT
>TRBD1|TRBJ2-7|TRBV3-1/TRBV3-2|NA
CASSQGRDRRQGARNEQYF
TGTGCCAGCAGCCAAGGAAGGGACAGGCGACAGGGGGCGCGGAACGAGCAGTACTTC
>TRBD1|TRBJ1-5|TRBV18|NA
CASSKTGVGGSNQPQHF
TGTGCCAGCTCAAAGACAGGGGTGGGTGGAAGCAATCAGCCCCAGCATTTT
>NA|TRBJ2-3|TRBV6-5|NA
CASSFWPSSTDTQYF
TGTGCCAGCAGTTTCTGGCCCTCTAGCACAGATACGCAGTATTTT
>TRBD2|TRBJ2-2|TRBV27|NA
CASRAGGRGGELFF
TGTGCCAGTAGGGCGGGAGGACGGGGCGGGGAGCTGTTTTTT
>TRBD1|TRBJ1-1|TRBV7-2|NA
CASSERQGGNTEAFF
TGTGCCAGCAGCGAAAGACAGGGGGGGAACACTGAAGCTTTCTTT
>NA|TRBJ1-4|TRBV20-1|NA
CSAEGNEKLFF
TGCAGTGCCGAGGGAAATGAAAAACTGTTTTTT
>NA|TRBJ2-7|TRBV19|NA
CASSTAAGGLYEQYF
TGTGCCAGTAGTACCGCCGCAGGGGGACTCTACGAGCAGTACTTC
>TRBD1|TRBJ1-5|TRBV19|NA
CASSFRDRVNQPQHF
TGTGCCAGTAGTTTCCGGGACAGGGTGAATCAGCCCCAGCATTTT
>TRBD1|TRBJ1-2|TRBV28|NA
CASSPGTGNYGYTF
TGTGCCAGCAGCCCCGGGACAGGCAACTATGGCTACACCTTC
>NA|TRBJ2-5|TRBV5-1|NA
CASSLEPGEGQETQYF
TGCGCCAGCAGCTTGGAACCAGGGGAGGGACAAGAGACCCAGTACTTC